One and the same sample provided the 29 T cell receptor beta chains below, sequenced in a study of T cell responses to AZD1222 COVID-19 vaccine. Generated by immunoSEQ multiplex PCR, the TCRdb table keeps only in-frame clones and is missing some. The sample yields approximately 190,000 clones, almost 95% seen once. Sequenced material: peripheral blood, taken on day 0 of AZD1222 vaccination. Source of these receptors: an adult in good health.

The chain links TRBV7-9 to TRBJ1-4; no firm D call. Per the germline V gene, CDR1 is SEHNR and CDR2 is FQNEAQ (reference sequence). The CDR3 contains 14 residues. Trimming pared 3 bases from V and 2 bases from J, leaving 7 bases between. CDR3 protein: CASSFLSTNEKLFF. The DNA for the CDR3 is TGTGCCAGCAGCTTCCTGTCGACTAATGAAAAACTGTTTTTT.

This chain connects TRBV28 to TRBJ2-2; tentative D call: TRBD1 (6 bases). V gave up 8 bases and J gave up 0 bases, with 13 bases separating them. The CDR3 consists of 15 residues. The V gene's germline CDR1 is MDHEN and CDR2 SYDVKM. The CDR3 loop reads CASFMAGANTGELFF. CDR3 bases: TGTGCCAGCTTCATGGCAGGGGCGAACACCGGGGAGCTGTTTTTT.

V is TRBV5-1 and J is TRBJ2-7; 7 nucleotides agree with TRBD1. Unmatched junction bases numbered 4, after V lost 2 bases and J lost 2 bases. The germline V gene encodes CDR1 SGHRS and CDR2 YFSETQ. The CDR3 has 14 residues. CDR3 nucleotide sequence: TGCGCCAGCAGCTTACGGCAGGGGGCCTACGAGCAGTACTTC. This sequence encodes CASSLRQGAYEQYF.

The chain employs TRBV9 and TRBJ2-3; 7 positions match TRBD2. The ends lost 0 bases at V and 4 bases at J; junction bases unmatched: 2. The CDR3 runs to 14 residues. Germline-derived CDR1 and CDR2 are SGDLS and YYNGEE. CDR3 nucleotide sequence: TGTGCCAGCAGCGTAGGGGAGGGCCCAGATACGCAGTATTTT. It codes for CASSVGEGPDTQYF. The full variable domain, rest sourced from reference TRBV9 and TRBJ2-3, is DSGVTQTPKHLITATGQRVTLRCSPRSGDLSVYWYQQSLDQGLQFLIQYYNGEERAKGNILERFSAQQFPDLHSELNLSSLELGDSALYFCASSVGEGPDTQYFGPGTRLTVL.

CDR3 sequence (DNA): TGCGCCAGCAGCTTGAAAGAGGGGGAGACCCAGTACTTC. Translation: CASSLKEGETQYF. The rearrangement links TRBV5-1 to TRBJ2-5; either TRBD1 or TRBD2 may supply D (5 bases each). CDR1 is SGHRS, CDR2 YFSETQ, per germline. The CDR3 covers 13 residues. The V and J ends lost 1 base and 5 bases respectively, with 9 bases between them.

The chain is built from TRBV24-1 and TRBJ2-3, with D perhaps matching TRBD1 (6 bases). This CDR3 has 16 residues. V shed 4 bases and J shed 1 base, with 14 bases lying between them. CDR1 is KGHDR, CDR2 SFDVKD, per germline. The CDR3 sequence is CATSEFERTGTDTQYF. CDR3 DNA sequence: TGTGCCACCAGTGAATTTGAAAGGACAGGCACAGATACGCAGTATTTT.

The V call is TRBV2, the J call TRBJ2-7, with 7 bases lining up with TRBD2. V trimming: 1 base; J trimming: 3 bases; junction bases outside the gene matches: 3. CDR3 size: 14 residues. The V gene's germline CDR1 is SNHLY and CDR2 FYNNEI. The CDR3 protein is CASSEGRTSYEQYF. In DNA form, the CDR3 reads TGTGCCAGCAGTGAAGGTAGGACTAGCTACGAGCAGTACTTC. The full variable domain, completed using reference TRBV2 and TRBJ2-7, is EPEVTQTPSHQVTQMGQEVILRCVPISNHLYFYWYRQILGQKVEFLVSFYNNEISEKSEIFDDQFSVERPDGSNFTLKIRSTKLEDSAMYFCASSEGRTSYEQYFGPGTRLTVT.

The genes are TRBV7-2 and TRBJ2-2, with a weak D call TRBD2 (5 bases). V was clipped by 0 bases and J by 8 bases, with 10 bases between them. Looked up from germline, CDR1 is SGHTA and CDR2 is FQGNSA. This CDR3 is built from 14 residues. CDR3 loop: CASSLAGVGGELFF. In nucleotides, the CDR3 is TGTGCCAGCAGCTTAGCGGGAGTGGGAGGGGAGCTGTTTTTT.

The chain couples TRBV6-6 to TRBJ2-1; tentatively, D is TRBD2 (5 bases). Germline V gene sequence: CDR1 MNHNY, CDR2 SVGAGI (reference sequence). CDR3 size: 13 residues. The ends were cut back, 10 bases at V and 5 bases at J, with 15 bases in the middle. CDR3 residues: CATEWRVNNEQFF. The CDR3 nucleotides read TGTGCCACCGAGTGGCGGGTGAACAATGAGCAGTTCTTC.

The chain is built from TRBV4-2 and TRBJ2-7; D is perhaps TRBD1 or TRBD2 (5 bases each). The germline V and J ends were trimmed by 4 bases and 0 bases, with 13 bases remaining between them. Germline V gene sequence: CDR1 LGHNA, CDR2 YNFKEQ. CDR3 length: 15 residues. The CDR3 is CASSPARDPSYEQYF. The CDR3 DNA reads TGTGCCAGCAGCCCAGCGAGGGACCCCTCCTACGAGCAGTACTTC.

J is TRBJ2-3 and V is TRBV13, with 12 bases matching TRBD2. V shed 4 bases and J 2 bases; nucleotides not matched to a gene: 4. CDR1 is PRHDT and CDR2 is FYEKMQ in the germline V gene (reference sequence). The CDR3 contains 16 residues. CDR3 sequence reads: CASSWGLAGFTDTQYF. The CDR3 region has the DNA TGTGCCAGCAGCTGGGGACTAGCGGGTTTCACAGATACGCAGTATTTT.

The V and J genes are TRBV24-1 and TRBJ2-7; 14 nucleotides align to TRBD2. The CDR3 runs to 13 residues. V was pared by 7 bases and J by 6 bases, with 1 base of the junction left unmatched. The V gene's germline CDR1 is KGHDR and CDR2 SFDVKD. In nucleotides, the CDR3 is TGTGCCACCAGCGGGACTAGCGGGAGCGAGCAGTACTTC. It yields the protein CATSGTSGSEQYF.

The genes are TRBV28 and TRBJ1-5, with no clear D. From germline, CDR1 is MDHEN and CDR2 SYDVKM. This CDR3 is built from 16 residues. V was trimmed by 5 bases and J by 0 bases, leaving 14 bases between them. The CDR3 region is CASSGPLGSSNQPQHF. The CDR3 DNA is TGTGCCAGCAGTGGCCCCCTAGGCAGTAGCAATCAGCCCCAGCATTTT.

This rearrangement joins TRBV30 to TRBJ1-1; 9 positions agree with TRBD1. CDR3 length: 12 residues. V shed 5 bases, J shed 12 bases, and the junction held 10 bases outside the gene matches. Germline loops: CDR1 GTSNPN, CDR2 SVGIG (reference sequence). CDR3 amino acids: CAWGRQGDVTFF. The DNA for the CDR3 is TGTGCCTGGGGTCGACAGGGGGATGTAACTTTCTTT.

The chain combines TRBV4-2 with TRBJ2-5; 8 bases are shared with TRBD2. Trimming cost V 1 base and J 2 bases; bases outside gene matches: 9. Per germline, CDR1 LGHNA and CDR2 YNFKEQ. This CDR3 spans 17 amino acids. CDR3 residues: CASSQGVSGTRQETQYF. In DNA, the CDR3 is TGTGCCAGCAGCCAAGGAGTTAGCGGGACTCGACAAGAGACCCAGTACTTC.

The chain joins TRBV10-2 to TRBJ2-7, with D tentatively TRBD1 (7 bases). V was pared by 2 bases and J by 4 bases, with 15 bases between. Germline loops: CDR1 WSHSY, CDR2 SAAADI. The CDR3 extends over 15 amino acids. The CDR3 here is CASSEGQGGTYEQYF. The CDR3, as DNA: TGCGCCAGCAGTGAGGGGCAGGGGGGAACTTACGAGCAGTACTTC.

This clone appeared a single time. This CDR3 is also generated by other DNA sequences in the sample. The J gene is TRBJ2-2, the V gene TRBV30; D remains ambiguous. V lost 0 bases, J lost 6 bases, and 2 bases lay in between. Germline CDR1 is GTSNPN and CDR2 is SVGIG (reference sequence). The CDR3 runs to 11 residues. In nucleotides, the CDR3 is TGTGCCTGGAGTGTACCCGGGGAGCTGTTTTTT. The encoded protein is CAWSVPGELFF.

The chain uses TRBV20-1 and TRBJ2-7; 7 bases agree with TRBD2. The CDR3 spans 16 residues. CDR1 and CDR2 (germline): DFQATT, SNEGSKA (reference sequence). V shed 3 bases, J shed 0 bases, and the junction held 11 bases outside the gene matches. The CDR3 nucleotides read TGCAGTGCTAGTGAATCGCCTGGGACTACCTCCTACGAGCAGTACTTC. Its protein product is CSASESPGTTSYEQYF.

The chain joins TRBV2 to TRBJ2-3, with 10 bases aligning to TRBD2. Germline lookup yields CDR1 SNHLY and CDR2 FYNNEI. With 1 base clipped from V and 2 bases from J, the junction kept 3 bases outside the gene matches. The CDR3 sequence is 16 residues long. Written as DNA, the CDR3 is TGTGCCAGCAGTGAAGAACTAGCGGGACTCACAGATACGCAGTATTTT. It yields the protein CASSEELAGLTDTQYF.

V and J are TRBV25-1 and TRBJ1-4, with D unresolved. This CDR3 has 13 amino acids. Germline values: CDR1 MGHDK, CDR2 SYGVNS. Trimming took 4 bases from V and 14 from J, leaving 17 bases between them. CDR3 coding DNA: TGTGCCAGCAGTGGTTCAAAGACGGGAAACCTGTTTTTT. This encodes CASSGSKTGNLFF.

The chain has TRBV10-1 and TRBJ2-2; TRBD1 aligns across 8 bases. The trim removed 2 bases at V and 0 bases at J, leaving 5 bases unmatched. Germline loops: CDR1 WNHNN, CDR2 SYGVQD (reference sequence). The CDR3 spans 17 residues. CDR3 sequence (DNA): TGCGCCAGCAGTGAGCGTCAGGGGGCAGCGAACACCGGGGAGCTGTTTTTT. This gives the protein CASSERQGAANTGELFF.

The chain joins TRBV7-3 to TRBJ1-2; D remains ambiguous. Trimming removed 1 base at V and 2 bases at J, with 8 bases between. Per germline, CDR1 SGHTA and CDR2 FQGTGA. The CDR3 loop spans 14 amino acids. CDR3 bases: TGTGCCAGCAGCTTAAGTAGGCAGAACTATGGCTACACCTTC. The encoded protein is CASSLSRQNYGYTF.

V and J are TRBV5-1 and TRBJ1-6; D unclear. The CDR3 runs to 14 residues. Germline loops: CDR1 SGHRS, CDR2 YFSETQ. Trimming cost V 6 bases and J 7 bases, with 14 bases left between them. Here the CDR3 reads CASTAGGGNSPLHF. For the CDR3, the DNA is TGCGCCAGCACGGCGGGAGGTGGGAATTCACCCCTCCACTTT.

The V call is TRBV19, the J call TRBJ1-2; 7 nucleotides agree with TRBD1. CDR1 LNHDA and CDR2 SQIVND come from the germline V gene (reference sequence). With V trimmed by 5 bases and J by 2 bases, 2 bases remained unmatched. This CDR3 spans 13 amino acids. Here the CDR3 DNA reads TGTGCCAGTAGTTACAGGGGAAACTATGGCTACACCTTC. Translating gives CASSYRGNYGYTF. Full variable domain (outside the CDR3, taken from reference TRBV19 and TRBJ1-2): DGGITQSPKYLFRKEGQNVTLSCEQNLNHDAMYWYRQDPGQGLRLIYYSQIVNDFQKGDIAEGYSVSREKKESFPLTVTSAQKNPTAFYLCASSYRGNYGYTFGSGTRLTVV.

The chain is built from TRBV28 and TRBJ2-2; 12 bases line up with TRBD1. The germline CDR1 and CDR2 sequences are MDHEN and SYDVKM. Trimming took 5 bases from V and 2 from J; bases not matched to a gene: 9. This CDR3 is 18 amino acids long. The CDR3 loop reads CASSARWDRGLNTGELFF. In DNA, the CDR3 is TGTGCCAGCAGTGCAAGATGGGACAGGGGGCTTAACACCGGGGAGCTGTTTTTT.

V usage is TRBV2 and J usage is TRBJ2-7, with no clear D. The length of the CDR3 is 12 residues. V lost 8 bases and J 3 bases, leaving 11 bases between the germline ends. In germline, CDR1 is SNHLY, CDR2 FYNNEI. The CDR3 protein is CASVGRVYEQYF. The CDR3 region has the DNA TGTGCCAGCGTTGGTCGGGTCTACGAGCAGTACTTC. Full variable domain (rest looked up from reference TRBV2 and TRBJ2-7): EPEVTQTPSHQVTQMGQEVILRCVPISNHLYFYWYRQILGQKVEFLVSFYNNEISEKSEIFDDQFSVERPDGSNFTLKIRSTKLEDSAMYFCASVGRVYEQYFGPGTRLTVT.

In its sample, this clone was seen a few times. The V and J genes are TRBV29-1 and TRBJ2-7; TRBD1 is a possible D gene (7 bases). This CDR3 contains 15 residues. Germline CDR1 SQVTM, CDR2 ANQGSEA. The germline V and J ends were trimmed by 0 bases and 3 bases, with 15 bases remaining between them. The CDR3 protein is CSVEDQAGGLYEQYF. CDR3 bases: TGCAGCGTTGAAGATCAGGCAGGGGGACTCTACGAGCAGTACTTC.

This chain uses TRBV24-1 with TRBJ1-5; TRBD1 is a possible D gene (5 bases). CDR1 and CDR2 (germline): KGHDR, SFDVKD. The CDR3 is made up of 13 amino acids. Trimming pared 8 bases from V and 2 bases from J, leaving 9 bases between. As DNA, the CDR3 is TGTGCCACCACAGGGAGCCGCAATCAGCCCCAGCATTTT. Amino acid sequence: CATTGSRNQPQHF.

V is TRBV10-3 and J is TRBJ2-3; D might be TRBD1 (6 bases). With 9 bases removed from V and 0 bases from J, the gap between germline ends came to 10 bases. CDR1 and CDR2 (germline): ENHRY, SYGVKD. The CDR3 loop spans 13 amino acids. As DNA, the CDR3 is TGTGCCATACGGGACACGAGCACAGATACGCAGTATTTT. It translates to CAIRDTSTDTQYF.